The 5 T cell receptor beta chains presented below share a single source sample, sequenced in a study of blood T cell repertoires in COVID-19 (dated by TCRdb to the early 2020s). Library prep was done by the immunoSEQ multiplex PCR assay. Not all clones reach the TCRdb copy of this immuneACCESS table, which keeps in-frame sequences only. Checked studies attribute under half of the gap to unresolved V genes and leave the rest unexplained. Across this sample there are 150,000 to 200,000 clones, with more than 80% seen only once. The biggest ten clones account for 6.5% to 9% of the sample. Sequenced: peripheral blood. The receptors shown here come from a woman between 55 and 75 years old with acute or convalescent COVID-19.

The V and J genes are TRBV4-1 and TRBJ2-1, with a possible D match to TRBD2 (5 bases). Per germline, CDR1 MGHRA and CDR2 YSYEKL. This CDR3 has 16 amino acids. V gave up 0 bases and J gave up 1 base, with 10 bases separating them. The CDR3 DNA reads TGCGCCAGCAGCCAAGATAGAACGGGATCCTACAATGAGCAGTTCTTC. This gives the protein CASSQDRTGSYNEQFF.

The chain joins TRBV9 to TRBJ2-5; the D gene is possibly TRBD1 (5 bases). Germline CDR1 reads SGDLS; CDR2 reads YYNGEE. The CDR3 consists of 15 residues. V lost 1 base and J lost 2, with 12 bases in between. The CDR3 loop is CASSVKSREQETQYF. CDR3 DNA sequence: TGTGCCAGCAGCGTAAAGAGCAGGGAACAAGAGACCCAGTACTTC.

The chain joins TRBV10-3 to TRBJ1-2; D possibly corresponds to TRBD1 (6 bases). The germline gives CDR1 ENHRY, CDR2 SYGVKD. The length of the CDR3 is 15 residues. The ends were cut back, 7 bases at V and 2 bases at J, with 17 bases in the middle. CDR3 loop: CAITGGDRNNYGYTF. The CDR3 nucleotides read TGTGCCATCACGGGAGGAGACAGGAACAACTATGGCTACACCTTC.

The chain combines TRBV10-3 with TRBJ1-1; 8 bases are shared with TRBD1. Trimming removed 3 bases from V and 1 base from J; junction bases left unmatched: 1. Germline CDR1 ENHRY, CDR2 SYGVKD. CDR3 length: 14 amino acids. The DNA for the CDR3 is TGTGCCATCAGTGACGACAGGGGGAACACTGAAGCTTTCTTT. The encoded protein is CAISDDRGNTEAFF.

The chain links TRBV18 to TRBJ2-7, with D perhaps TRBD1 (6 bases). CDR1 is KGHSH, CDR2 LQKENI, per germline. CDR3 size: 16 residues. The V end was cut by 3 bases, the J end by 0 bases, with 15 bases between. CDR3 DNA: TGTGCCAGCTCACCCACCTTTCAACAGGGCTCCTACGAGCAGTACGTC. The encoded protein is CASSPTFQQGSYEQYV.